The clone carrying this T cell receptor beta chain was counted a few times. A read error may explain this, as a much larger clone is one base away. The authors amplified TCR beta CDR3 by multiplex PCR with 32 V and 13 J primers. Via MiXCR, TCRdb re-called the multiplex PCR reads, giving one row per CDR3 protein. The data contain approximately 2,500 distinct CDR3 sequences, approximately 18% of them singletons. This sample was included in a study of immune heterogeneity within non-small cell lung tumors. Germline CDR1 is SNHLY and CDR2 is FYNNEI. Between the trimmed V and J ends, which lost 4 bases and 9 bases, there was a span of 10 bases. The CDR3 totals 13 residues. The starting template was genomic DNA from bulk tumor, 550 to 700 ng per sample. While surgery was under way, several biopsies spaced far apart were taken per primary tumor. Curative operations were performed on patients who had untreated, newly diagnosed non-small cell lung cancer.

The receptor's source is a woman aged 50 to 60 with non-small cell lung cancer. Sequencing was done on a sample of lung tumor tissue. The J gene is TRBJ1-6, the V gene TRBV2, with a weak D call TRBD1 (5 bases). This CDR3 is CASSGGWCSPLHF. CDR3 nucleotide sequence: TGTGCCAGCAGTGGGGGGTGGTGTTCACCCCTCCACTTT.